Listed here is a single T cell receptor (beta chain). This entry is derived from a study of control samples from healthy donors and cancer patients. The CDR3 consists of 14 residues. The V end was cut by 6 bases, the J end by 3 bases, with 11 bases between. CDR1 is MNHEY, CDR2 SVGAGI, per germline. Produced via immunoSEQ multiplex PCR; TCRdb's table is partial and in-frame only. Counted here are 150,000 or so clones, 93% occurring once; the ten biggest clones make up around 2.5%. The chain links TRBV6-5 to TRBJ2-2; D gene uncertain. The receptor comes from a man aged 50 or older in good health. The sample consisted of blood. The CDR3 sequence: CASRVWTDTGELFF. In nucleotides, the CDR3 is TGTGCCAGCAGAGTGTGGACGGACACCGGGGAGCTGTTTTTT.